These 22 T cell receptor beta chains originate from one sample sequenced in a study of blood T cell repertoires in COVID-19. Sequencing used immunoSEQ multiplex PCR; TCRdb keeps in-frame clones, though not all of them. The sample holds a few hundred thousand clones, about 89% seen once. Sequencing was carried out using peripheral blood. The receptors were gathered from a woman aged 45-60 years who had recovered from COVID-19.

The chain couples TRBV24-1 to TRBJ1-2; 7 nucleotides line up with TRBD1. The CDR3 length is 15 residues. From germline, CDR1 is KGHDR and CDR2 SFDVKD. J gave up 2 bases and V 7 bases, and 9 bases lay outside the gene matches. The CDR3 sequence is CATSRTGDPNYGYTF. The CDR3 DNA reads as TGTGCCACCAGCAGAACAGGGGACCCCAACTATGGCTACACCTTC.

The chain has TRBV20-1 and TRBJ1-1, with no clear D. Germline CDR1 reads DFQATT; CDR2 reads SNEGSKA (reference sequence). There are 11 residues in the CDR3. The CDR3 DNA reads TGCAGCGCCCCCGGGGACACTGAAGCTTTCTTT. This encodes CSAPGDTEAFF.

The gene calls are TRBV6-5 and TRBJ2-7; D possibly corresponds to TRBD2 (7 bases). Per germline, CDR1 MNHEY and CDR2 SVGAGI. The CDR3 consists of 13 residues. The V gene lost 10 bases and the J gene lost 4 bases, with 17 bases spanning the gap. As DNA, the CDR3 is TGTGCCATAAAAGGGAGGGGGAGGTACGAGCAGTACTTC. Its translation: CAIKGRGRYEQYF.

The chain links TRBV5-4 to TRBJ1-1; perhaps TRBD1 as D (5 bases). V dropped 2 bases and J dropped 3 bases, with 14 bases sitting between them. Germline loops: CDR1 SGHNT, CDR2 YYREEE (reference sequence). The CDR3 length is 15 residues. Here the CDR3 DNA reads TGTGCCAGCAGCTTACTCCCGAAGGGGCACACTGAAGCTTTCTTT. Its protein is CASSLLPKGHTEAFF.

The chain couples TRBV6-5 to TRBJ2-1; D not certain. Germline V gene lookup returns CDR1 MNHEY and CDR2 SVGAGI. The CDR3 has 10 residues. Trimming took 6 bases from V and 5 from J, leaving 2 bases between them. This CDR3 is CASSNNEQFF. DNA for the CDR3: TGTGCCAGCAGCAACAATGAGCAGTTCTTC.

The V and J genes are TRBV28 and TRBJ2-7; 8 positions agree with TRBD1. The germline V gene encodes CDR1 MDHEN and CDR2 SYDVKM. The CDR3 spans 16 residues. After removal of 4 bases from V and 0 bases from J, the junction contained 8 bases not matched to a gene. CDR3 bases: TGTGCCAGCAGTTCCCCGGACAGGGACAGCTCCTACGAGCAGTACTTC. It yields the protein CASSSPDRDSSYEQYF.

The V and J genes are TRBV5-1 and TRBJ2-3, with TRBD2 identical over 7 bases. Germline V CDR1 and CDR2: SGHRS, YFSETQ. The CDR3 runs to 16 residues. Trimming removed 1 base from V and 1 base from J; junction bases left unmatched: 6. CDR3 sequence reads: CASSLSASGGTDTQYF. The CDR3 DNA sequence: TGCGCCAGCAGCTTGTCGGCTAGCGGAGGCACAGATACGCAGTATTTT.

The CDR3 here is CSASPIEQGLSNQPQHF. The CDR3 DNA reads as TGCAGTGCTAGTCCGATCGAACAGGGTCTGAGCAATCAGCCCCAGCATTTT. This rearrangement joins TRBV20-1 to TRBJ1-5; maybe TRBD1 (6 bases). Germline-derived CDR1 and CDR2 are DFQATT and SNEGSKA (reference sequence). The CDR3 sequence is 17 residues long. V was cut by 3 bases and J by 1 base, with 19 bases left in between.

The CDR3 DNA is TGTGCCAGTAGTATAGACGGGGGGCTCACTGAAGCTTTCTTT. Translating it yields CASSIDGGLTEAFF. The J gene is TRBJ1-1, the V gene TRBV19; weak D call: TRBD1 (6 bases). The CDR3 covers 14 residues. The V end was cut by 0 bases, the J end by 4 bases, with 9 bases between. Germline values: CDR1 LNHDA, CDR2 SQIVND (reference sequence).

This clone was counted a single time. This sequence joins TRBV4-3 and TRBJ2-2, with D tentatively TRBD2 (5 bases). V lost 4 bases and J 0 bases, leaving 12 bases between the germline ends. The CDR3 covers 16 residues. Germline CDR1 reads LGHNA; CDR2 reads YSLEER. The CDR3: CASSPGSGTNTGELFF. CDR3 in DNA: TGCGCCAGCAGCCCAGGTTCGGGAACGAACACCGGGGAGCTGTTTTTT.

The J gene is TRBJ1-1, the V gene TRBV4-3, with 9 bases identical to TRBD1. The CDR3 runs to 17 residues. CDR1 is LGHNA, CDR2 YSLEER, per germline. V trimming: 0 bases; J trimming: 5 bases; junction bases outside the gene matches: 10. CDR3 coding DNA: TGCGCCAGCAGCCAAGACTCTCCGGGACAGGGTAGGACTGAAGCTTTCTTT. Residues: CASSQDSPGQGRTEAFF.

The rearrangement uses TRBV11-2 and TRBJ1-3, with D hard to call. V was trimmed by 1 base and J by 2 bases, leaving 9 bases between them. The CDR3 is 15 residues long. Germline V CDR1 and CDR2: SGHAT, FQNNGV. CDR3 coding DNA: TGTGCCAGCAGCTTAGGACTGGAAGCTGGAAACACCATATATTTT. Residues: CASSLGLEAGNTIYF.

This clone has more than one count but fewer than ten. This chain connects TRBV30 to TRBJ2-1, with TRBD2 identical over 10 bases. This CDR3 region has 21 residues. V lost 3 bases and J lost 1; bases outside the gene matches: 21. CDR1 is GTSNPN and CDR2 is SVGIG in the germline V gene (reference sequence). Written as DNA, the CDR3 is TGTGCCTGGAGCGCAACCCAAAGGACTAGCGGTCGATTTCGTTCCTACAATGAGCAGTTCTTC. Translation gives CAWSATQRTSGRFRSYNEQFF. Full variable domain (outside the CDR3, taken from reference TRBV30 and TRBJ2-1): SQTIHQWPATLVQPVGSPLSLECTVEGTSNPNLYWYRQAAGRGLQLLFYSVGIGQISSEVPQNLSASRPQDRQFILSSKKLLLSDSGFYLCAWSATQRTSGRFRSYNEQFFGPGTRLTVL.

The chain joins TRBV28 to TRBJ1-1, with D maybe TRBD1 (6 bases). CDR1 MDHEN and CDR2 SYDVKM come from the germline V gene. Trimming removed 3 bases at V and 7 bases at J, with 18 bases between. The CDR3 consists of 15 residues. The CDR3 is CASSFPGHGTSEAFF. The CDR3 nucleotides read TGTGCCAGCAGTTTTCCGGGACACGGAACGAGTGAAGCTTTCTTT. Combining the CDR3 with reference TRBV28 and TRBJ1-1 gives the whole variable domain DVKVTQSSRYLVKRTGEKVFLECVQDMDHENMFWYRQDPGLGLRLIYFSYDVKMKEKGDIPEGYSVSREKKERFSLILESASTNQTSMYLCASSFPGHGTSEAFFGQGTRLTVV.

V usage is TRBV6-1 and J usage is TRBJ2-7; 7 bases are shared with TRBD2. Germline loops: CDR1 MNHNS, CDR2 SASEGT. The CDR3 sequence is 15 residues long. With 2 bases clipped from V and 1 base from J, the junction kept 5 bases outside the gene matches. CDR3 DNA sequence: TGTGCCAGCAGTGAAAACCCCGGGGGGTCCTACGAGCAGTACTTC. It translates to CASSENPGGSYEQYF.

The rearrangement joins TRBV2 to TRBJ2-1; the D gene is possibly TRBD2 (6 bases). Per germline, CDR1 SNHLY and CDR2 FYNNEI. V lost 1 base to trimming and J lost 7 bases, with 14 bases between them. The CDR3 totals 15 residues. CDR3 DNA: TGTGCCAGCAGTGAAGGACTAGTAACGGGTAATGAGCAGTTCTTC. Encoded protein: CASSEGLVTGNEQFF.

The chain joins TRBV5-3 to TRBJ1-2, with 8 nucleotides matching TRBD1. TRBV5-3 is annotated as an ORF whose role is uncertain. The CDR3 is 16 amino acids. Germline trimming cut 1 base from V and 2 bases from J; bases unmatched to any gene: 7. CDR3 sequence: CARSLLGQVTNYGYTF. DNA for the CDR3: TGTGCCAGAAGCTTGTTGGGACAGGTGACGAACTATGGCTACACCTTC.

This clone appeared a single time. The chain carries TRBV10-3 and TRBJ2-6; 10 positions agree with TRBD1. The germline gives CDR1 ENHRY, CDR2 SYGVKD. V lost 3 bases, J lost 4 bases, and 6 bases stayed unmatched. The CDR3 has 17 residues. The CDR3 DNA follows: TGTGCCATCAGTGACAGACAGGGGGCATCGGGGGCCAACGTCCTGACTTTC. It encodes CAISDRQGASGANVLTF.

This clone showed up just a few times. The CDR3 nucleotides read TGTGCCAGCAGCCAAGAACAGCCGAACACTGAAGCTTTCTTT. It encodes CASSQEQPNTEAFF. This chain links TRBV3-1 (or the pseudogene TRBV3-2) with TRBJ1-1; D is ambiguous. The CDR3 is 14 residues long. The germline V and J ends were trimmed by 0 bases and 1 base, with 6 bases remaining between them. In germline, CDR1 is LGHDT, CDR2 YNNKEL (reference sequence).

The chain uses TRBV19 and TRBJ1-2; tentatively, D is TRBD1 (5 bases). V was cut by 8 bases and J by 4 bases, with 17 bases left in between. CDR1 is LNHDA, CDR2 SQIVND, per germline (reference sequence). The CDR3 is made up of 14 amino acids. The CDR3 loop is CASLSGGRGYGYTF. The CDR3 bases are TGTGCCAGTCTTTCCGGGGGTCGGGGCTATGGCTACACCTTC.

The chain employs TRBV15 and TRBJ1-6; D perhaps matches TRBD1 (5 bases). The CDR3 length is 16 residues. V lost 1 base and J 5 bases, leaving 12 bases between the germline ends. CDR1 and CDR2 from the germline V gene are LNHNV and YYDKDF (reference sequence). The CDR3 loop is CATSRARRANNSPLHF. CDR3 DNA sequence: TGTGCCACCAGCAGAGCCCGCAGGGCCAATAATTCACCCCTCCACTTT.

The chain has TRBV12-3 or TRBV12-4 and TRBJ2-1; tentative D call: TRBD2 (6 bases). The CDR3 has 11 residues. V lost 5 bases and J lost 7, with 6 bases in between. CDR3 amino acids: CASSGGNEQFF. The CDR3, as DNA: TGTGCCAGCAGTGGAGGGAATGAGCAGTTCTTC.